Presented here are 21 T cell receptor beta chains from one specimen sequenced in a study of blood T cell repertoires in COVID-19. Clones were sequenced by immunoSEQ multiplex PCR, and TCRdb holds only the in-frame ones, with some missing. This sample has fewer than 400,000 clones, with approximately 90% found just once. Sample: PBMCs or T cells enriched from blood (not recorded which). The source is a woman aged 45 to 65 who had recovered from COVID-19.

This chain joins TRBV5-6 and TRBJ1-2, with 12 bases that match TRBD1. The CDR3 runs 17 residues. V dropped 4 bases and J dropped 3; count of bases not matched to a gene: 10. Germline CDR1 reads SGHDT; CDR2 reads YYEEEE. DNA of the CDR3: TGTGCCAGCAGCCCCCGGGACAGGGGGCGTTATGACTATGGCTACACCTTC. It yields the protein CASSPRDRGRYDYGYTF.

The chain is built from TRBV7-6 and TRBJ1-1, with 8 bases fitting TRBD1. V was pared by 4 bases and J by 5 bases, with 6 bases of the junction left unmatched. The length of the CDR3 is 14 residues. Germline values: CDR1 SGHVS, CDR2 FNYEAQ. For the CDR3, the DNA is TGTGCCAGCAGCTCGACAGGGGAGGGAACTGAAGCTTTCTTT. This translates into CASSSTGEGTEAFF.

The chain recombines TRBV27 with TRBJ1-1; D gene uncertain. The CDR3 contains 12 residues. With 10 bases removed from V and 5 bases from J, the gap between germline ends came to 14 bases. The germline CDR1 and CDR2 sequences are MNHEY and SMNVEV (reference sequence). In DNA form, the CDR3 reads TGTGCCACCCCCAGCGTGCTGACTGAAGCTTTCTTT. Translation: CATPSVLTEAFF.

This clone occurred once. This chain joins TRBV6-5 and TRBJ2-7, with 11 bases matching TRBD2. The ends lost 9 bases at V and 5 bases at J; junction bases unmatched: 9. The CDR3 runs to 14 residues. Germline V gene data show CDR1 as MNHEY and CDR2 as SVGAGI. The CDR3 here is CASEASGGSHEQYF. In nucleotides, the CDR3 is TGTGCCAGTGAAGCTAGCGGGGGGTCCCACGAGCAGTACTTC.

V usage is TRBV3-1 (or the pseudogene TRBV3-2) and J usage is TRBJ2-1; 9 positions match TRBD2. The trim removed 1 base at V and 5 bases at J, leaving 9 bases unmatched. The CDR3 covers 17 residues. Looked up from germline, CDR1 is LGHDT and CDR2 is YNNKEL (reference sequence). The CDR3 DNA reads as TGTGCCAGCAGCCAAGGACGGGTTCGCGGGGGGGACAATGAGCAGTTCTTC. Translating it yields CASSQGRVRGGDNEQFF.

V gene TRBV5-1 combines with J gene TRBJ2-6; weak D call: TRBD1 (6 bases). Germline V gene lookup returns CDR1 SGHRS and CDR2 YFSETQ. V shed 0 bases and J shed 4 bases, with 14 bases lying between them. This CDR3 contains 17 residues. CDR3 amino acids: CASSLALWGQGANVLTF. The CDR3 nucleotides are TGCGCCAGCAGCTTGGCGTTATGGGGGCAGGGGGCCAACGTCCTGACTTTC.

The CDR3 region is CASSERTGGDEQYF. CDR3 DNA sequence: TGTGCCAGCAGTGAGCGGACAGGGGGCGACGAGCAGTACTTC. The V call is TRBV2, the J call TRBJ2-7; 11 bases are shared with TRBD1. CDR1 and CDR2 (germline): SNHLY, FYNNEI. After removal of 3 bases from V and 5 bases from J, the junction contained 3 bases not matched to a gene. The CDR3 covers 14 residues. Using reference TRBV2 and TRBJ2-7 for the parts outside the CDR3, the full variable domain is EPEVTQTPSHQVTQMGQEVILRCVPISNHLYFYWYRQILGQKVEFLVSFYNNEISEKSEIFDDQFSVERPDGSNFTLKIRSTKLEDSAMYFCASSERTGGDEQYFGPGTRLTVT.

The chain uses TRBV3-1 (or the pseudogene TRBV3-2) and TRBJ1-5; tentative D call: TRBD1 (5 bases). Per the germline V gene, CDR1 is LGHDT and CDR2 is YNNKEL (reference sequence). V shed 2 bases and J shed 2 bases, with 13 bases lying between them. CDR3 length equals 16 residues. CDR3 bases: TGTGCCAGCAGCCAAAGGCAGGGATCGGGCAATCAGCCCCAGCATTTT. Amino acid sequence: CASSQRQGSGNQPQHF.

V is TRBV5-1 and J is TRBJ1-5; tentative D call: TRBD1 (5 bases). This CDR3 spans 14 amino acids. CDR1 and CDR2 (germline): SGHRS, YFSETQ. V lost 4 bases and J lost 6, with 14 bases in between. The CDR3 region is CASSPDAGLQPQHF. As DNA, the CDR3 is TGCGCCAGCAGCCCCGATGCGGGGCTTCAGCCCCAGCATTTT.

The CDR3 DNA sequence: TGTGCCTGGGCACAGGGGCCCCCGGGCACCATATATTTT. This gives the protein CAWAQGPPGTIYF. The chain couples TRBV30 to TRBJ1-3; 7 nucleotides align to TRBD1. The germline CDR1 and CDR2 sequences are GTSNPN and SVGIG (reference sequence). This CDR3 is built from 13 residues. After removal of 5 bases from V and 9 bases from J, the junction contained 10 bases not matched to a gene.

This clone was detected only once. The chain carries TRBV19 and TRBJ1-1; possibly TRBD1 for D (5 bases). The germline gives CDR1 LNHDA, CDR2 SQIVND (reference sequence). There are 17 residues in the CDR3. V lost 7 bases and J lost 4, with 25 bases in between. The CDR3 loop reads CASTNTWTNVVGTEAFF. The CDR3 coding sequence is TGTGCCAGTACCAATACCTGGACAAACGTAGTAGGCACTGAAGCTTTCTTT.

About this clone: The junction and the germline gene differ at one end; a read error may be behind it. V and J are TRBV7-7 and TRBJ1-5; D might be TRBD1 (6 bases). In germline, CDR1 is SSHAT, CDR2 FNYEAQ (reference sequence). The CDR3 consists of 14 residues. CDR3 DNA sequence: TGTGCTAGCAGCTTACACAGGGTTAAGCAGCCCCAGCATTTT. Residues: CASSLHRVKQPQHF.

DNA of the CDR3: TGTGCCAGCAGTCCGACAGCAAGAAGTCTCAAACTGTTTTTT. This codes for CASSPTARSLKLFF. The V call is TRBV6-2 or TRBV6-3, the J call TRBJ1-4, with D possibly matching TRBD1 (5 bases). Trimming left V 5 bases short and J 11 bases short, with 18 bases between. The CDR3 spans 14 residues. The V gene's germline CDR1 is MNHEY and CDR2 SVGEGT.

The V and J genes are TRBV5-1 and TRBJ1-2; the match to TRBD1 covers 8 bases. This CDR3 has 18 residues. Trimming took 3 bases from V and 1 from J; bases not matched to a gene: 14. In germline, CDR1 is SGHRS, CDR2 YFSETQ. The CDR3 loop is CASSWGNRGREINYGYTF. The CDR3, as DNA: TGCGCCAGCAGCTGGGGAAACAGGGGGAGGGAGATTAACTATGGCTACACCTTC.

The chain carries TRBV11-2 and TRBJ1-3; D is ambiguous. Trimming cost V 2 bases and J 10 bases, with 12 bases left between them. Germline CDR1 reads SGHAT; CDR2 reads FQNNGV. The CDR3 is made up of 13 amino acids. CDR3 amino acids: CASSLLRTGTIYF. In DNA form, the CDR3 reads TGTGCCAGCAGCTTATTACGAACGGGGACCATATATTTT.

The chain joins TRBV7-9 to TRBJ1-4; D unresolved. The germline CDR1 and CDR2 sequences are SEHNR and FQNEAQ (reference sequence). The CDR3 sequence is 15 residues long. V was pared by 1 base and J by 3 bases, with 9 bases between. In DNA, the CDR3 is TGTGCCAGCAGCTTAGGAGGATCCTCTAATGAAAAACTGTTTTTT. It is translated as CASSLGGSSNEKLFF.

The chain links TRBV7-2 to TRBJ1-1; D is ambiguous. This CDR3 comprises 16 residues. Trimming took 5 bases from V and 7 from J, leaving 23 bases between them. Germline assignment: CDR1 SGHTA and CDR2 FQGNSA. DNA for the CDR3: TGTGCCAGCAGCCAACAGAGGTCCTCGGGATACGATGAAGCTTTCTTT. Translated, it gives CASSQQRSSGYDEAFF.

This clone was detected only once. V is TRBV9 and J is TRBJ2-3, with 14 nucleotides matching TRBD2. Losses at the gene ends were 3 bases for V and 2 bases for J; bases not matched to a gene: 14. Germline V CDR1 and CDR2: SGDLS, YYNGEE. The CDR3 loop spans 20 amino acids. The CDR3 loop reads CASSATGLAGASGPTDTQYF. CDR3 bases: TGTGCCAGCAGCGCCACGGGACTAGCGGGGGCTTCGGGGCCCACAGATACGCAGTATTTT.

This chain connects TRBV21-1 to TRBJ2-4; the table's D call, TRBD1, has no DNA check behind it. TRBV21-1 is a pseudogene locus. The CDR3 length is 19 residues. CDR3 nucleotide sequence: TGTGCCAGCAGTACGGAGGGGACAGGGGGCGTGTTGGCCAAAAACATTCAGTACTTC. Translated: CASSTEGTGGVLAKNIQYF.

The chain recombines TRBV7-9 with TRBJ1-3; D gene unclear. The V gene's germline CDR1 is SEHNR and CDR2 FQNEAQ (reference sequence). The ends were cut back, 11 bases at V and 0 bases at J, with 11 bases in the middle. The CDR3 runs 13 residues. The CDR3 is CAWTLISGNTIYF. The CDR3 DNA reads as TGTGCCTGGACTTTGATCTCTGGAAACACCATATATTTT.

In nucleotides, the CDR3 is TGCAGTGCTCACAGGGGGGAGACCCAGTACTTC. Its protein product is CSAHRGETQYF. The genes are TRBV20-1 and TRBJ2-5; 8 bases map to TRBD1. This CDR3 comprises 11 residues. The germline V gene encodes CDR1 DFQATT and CDR2 SNEGSKA (reference sequence). Trimming took 5 bases from V and 5 from J; bases not matched to a gene: 1.